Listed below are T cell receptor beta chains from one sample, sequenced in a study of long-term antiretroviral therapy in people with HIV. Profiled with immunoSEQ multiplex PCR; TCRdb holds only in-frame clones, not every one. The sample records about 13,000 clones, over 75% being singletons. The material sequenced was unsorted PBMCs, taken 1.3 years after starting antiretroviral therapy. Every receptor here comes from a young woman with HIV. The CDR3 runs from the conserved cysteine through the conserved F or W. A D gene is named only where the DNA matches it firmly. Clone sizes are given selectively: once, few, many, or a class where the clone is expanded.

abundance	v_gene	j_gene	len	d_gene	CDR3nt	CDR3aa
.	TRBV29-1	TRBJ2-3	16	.	TGCAGCGTTGAAGGCCCGGCGGGGGCCCTCACAGATACGCAGTATTTT	CSVEGPAGALTDTQYF
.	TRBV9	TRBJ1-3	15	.	TGTGCCAGCAGCGTAGCCGGGGCAGGTGGAAACACCATATATTTT	CASSVAGAGGNTIYF
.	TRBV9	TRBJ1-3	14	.	TGTGCCAGCAGCGTGACAGCTTTTCGAAACACCATATATTTT	CASSVTAFRNTIYF
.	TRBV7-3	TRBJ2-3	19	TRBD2	TGTGCCAGCAGCAAGGGAGCGGGAGGGCTTCGGCATGGTGCAGATACGCAGTATTTT	CASSKGAGGLRHGADTQYF
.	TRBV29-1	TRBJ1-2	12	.	TGCAGCGTTAGCCGCGAGGACTATGGCTACACCTTC	CSVSREDYGYTF
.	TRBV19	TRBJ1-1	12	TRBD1	TGTGCCAGTAGTGCAGGGGGCTATGAAGCTTTCTTT	CASSAGGYEAFF
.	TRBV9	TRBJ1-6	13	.	TGTGCCAGCAGCGTAGGGGAGGATTCACCCCTCCACTTT	CASSVGEDSPLHF
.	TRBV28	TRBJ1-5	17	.	TGTGCCAGCAGGCCAATTGGGGCAGTCTATAGCAATCAGCCCCAGCATTTT	CASRPIGAVYSNQPQHF
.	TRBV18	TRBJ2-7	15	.	TGTGCCAGCTCACCACCAGGCGACCGTCTCGCCGAGCAGTACTTC	CASSPPGDRLAEQYF
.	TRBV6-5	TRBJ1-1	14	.	TGTGCCAGCAATCCCTGGGGGGGTAATACTGAAGCTTTCTTT	CASNPWGGNTEAFF
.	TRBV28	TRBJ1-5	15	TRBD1	TGTGCCAGCAGCACATCCGGGACAGGGGAGCAGCCCCAGCATTTT	CASSTSGTGEQPQHF
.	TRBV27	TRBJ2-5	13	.	TGTGCCAGCAGTTCCTCCCTTCTAGAGACCCAGTACTTC	CASSSSLLETQYF
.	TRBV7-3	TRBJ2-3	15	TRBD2	TGTGCCAGCAGCTCGCGGGGGGCAGAAACAGATACGCAGTATTTT	CASSSRGAETDTQYF
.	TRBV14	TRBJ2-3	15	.	TGTGCCAGCAGCCAAATCGGGGGACGGGTTGGTACGCAGTATTTT	CASSQIGGRVGTQYF
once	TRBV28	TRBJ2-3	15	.	TGTGCCAGCAGTTTGAGTCAGGGTCGAACAGATACGCAGTATTTT	CASSLSQGRTDTQYF
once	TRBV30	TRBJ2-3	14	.	TGTGCCTGGAGTCCGACGGGACCTCGGGATACGCAGTATTTT	CAWSPTGPRDTQYF
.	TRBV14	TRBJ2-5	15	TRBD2	TGTGCCAGCAGCCAATTCGTCCAGCGGGAGGAGACCCAGTACTTC	CASSQFVQREETQYF
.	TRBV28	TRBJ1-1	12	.	TGTGCCAGCAGTTTATACAGGGATGAAGCTTTCTTT	CASSLYRDEAFF
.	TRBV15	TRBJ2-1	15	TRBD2	TGTGCCACCAGCAGAGGGACTAGCGGGATGCTTGAGCAGTTCTTC	CATSRGTSGMLEQFF
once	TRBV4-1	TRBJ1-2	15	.	TGCGCCAGCAGCCAAGATTACGGGGGGGGAGGTGGCTACACCTTC	CASSQDYGGGGGYTF
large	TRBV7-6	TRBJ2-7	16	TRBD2	TGTGCCAGCAGTCTCGCTGGACTAGCGGGCTCCTACGAGCAGTACTTC	CASSLAGLAGSYEQYF
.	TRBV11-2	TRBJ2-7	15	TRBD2	TGCGCCAGCAGCTTAGCACTAGCGGGATCCTACGAGCAGTACTTC	CASSLALAGSYEQYF
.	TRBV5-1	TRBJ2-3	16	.	TGCGCCAGCAGCTTGGTTGTCGGAACTAACACAGATACGCAGTATTTT	CASSLVVGTNTDTQYF
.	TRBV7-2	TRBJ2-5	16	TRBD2	TGTGCCAGCAGCTCCGGACTAGCGGGGGGCCGGGAGACCCAGTACTTC	CASSSGLAGGRETQYF
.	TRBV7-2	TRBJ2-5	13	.	TGTGCCAGCAGCTTATGGGCAGGAGAGACCCAGTACTTC	CASSLWAGETQYF
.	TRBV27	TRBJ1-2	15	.	TGTGCCAGCAGTTTATCGAAGGGGTTTAACTATGGCTACACCTTC	CASSLSKGFNYGYTF
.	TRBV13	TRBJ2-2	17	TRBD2	TGTGCCAGCAGCCCTCAAAGGGCTAGCGGGGGTTTCGGGGAGCTGTTTTTT	CASSPQRASGGFGELFF
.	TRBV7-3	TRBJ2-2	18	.	TGTGCCAGCAGCTTAGATCAGTGGGACAATGCGAACACCGGGGAGCTGTTTTTT	CASSLDQWDNANTGELFF
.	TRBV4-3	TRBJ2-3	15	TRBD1	TGCGCCAGCAGCCAAGATTTACAGGGGGCAGATACGCAGTATTTT	CASSQDLQGADTQYF
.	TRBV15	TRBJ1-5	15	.	TGTGCCACCAGCAGAGATCTTCAAGGGCCCCAGCCCCAGCATTTT	CATSRDLQGPQPQHF
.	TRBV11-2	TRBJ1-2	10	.	TGTGCCAGCAGCCCAAGGGGCTACACCTTC	CASSPRGYTF
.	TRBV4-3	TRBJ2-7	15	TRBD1	TGCGCCAGCAGCCGATCGACAGGGAACCCTCGCGAGCAGTACTTC	CASSRSTGNPREQYF
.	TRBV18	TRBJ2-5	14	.	TGTGCCAGCTCACCGACGGCAGTACAAGAGACCCAGTACTTC	CASSPTAVQETQYF
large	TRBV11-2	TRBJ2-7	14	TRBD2	TGTGCCAGCAGCCAGGGAGGGAGCCCCTACGAGCAGTACTTC	CASSQGGSPYEQYF
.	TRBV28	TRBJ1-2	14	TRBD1	TGTGCCAGCAGCCTCACGGACAGGGCCTATGGCTACACCTTC	CASSLTDRAYGYTF
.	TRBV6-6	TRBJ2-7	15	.	TGTGCCAGCAGTTTCCAGGGACACCCTTCCTACGAGCAGTACTTC	CASSFQGHPSYEQYF
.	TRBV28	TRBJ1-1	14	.	TGTGCCAGCATCTCGGGGGCCAAGAACACTGAAGCTTTCTTT	CASISGAKNTEAFF